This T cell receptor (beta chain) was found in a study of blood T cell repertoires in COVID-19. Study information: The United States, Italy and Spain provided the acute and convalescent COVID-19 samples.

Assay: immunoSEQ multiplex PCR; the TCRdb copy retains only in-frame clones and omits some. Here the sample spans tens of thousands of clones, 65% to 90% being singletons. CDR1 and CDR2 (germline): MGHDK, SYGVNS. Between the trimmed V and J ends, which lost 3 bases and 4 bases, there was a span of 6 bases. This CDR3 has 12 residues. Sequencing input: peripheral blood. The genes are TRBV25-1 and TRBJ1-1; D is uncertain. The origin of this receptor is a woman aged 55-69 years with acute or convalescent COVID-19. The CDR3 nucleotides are TGTGCCAGCAGTGACCCCGGCACTGAAGCTTTCTTT. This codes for CASSDPGTEAFF.